This T cell receptor beta chain comes out of a study of PD-1 blockade in classical Hodgkin lymphoma. Notes on the study in general: TCR diversity at baseline was reported to be reduced in newly diagnosed patients relative to healthy donors. Complete responders entered with baseline diversity on par with newly diagnosed patients, the results showed. Diversity in CD4+ TCRs, unlike that measured in CD8+ TCRs, had risen significantly by C4D1.

Comments on this clone: Its antigen is as yet unknown. Relative to the germline gene, one junction end is altered; a read error may explain this. Other DNA sequences of this sample code for an identical CDR3.

With no exception, relapse followed autologous stem cell transplantation in all patients, and brentuximab vedotin exposure varied. Clones were sequenced by immunoSEQ multiplex PCR, and TCRdb holds only the in-frame ones, with some missing. The sample has roughly 150,000 clones; approximately 81% are singletons. CDR1 and CDR2 from the germline V gene are SNHLY and FYNNEI. This CDR3 region has 12 residues. This receptor was taken from a human donor with classical Hodgkin lymphoma. This chain uses TRBV2 with TRBJ1-4, with TRBD1 matching over 7 bases. Source: peripheral blood mononuclear cells (PBMCs), taken before the second cycle of nivolumab. Written as DNA, the CDR3 is TGTGCTAGCAAAACAGGGGCCGAAAAACTGTTTTTT. Translation gives CASKTGAEKLFF.